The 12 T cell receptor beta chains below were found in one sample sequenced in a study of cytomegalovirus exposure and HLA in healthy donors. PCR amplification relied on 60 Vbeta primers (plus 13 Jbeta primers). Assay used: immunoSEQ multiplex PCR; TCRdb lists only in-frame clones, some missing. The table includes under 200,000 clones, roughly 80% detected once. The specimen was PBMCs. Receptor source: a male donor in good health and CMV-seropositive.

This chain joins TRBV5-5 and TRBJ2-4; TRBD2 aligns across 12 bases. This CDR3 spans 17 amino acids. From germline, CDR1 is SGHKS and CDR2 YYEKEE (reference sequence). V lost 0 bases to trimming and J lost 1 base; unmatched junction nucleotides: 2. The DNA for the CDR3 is TGTGCCAGCAGCTTGGCTACTAGCGGGGGGGCCAAAAACATTCAGTACTTC. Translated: CASSLATSGGAKNIQYF.

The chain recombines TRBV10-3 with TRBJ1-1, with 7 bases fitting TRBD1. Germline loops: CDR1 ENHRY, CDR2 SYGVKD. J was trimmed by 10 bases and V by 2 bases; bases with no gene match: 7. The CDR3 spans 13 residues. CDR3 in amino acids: CAISEVGGSGAFF. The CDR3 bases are TGTGCCATCAGTGAGGTAGGGGGCTCGGGAGCTTTCTTT.

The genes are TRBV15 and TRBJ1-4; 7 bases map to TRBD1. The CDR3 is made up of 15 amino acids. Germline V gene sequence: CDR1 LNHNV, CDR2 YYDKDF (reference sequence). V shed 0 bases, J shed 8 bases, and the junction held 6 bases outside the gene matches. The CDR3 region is CATSRDRGWNEKLFF. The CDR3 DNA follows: TGTGCCACCAGCAGAGACAGGGGGTGGAACGAAAAACTGTTTTTT. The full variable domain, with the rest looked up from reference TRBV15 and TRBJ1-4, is DAMVIQNPRYQVTQFGKPVTLSCSQTLNHNVMYWYQQKSSQAPKLLFHYYDKDFNNEADTPDNFQSRRPNTSFCFLDIRSPGLGDTAMYLCATSRDRGWNEKLFFGSGTQLSVL.

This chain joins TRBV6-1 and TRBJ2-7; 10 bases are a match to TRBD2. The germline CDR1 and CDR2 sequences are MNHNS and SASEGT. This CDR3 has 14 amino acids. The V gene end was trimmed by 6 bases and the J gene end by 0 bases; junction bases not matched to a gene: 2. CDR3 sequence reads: CASRLAGSSYEQYF. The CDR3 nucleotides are TGTGCCAGCAGACTAGCGGGAAGCTCCTACGAGCAGTACTTC.

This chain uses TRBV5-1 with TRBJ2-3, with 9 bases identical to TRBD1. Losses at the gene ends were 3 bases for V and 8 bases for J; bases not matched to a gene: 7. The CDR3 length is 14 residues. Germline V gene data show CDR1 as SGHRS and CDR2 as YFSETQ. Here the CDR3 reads CASSSGQGKGTQYF. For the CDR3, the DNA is TGCGCCAGCAGCTCGGGACAGGGAAAGGGTACGCAGTATTTT.

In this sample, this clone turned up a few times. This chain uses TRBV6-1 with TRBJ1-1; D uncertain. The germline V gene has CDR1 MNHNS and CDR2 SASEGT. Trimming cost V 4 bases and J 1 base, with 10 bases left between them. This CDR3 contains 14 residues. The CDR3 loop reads CASSVRVGNTEAFF. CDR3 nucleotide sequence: TGTGCCAGCAGTGTGAGGGTCGGGAACACTGAAGCTTTCTTT.

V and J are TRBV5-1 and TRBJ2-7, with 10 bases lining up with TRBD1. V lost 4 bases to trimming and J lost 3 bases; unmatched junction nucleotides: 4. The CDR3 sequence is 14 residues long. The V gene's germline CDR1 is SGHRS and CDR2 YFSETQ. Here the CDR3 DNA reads TGCGCCAGCAGCACCGGGACAGGGGACTACGAGCAGTACTTC. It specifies CASSTGTGDYEQYF.

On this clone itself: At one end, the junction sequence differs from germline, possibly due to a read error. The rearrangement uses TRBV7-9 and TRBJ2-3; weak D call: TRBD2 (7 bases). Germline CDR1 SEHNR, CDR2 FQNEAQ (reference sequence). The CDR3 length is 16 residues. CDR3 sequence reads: CSSSLAYGGPTDTQYF. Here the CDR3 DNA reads TGTTCCAGCAGCTTAGCGTACGGGGGGCCCACAGATACGCAGTATTTT.

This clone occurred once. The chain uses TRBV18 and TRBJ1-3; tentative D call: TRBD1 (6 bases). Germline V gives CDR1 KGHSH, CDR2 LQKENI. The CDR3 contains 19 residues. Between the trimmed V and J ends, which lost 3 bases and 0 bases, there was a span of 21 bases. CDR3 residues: CASSPFLPTGSLSGNTIYF. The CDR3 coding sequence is TGTGCCAGCTCACCTTTCTTACCAACAGGGAGTCTCTCTGGAAACACCATATATTTT.

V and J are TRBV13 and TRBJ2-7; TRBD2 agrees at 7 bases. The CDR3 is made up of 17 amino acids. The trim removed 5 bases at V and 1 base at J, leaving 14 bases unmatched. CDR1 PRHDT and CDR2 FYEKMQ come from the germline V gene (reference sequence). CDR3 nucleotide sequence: TGTGCCAGCAGCCGAATGGGCGGGGGACCTACTTCCTACGAGCAGTACTTC. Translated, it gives CASSRMGGGPTSYEQYF.

CDR3 loop: CASSILQGPYSNQPQHF. CDR3 DNA: TGTGCCAGCAGCATTCTACAGGGCCCATATAGCAATCAGCCCCAGCATTTT. The chain is built from TRBV21-1 and TRBJ1-5; no check of the table's D call, TRBD1, against the DNA was made. TRBV21-1 is listed as a pseudogene. This CDR3 region has 17 residues.

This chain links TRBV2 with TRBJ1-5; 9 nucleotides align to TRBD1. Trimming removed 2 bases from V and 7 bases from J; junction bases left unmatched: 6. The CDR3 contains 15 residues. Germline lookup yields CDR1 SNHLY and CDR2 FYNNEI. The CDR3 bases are TGTGCCAGCAGTGAACTTAGGACAGGGGTGCAGCCCCAGCATTTT. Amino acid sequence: CASSELRTGVQPQHF.